These T cell receptor beta chains were read from a single sample in a study of blood T cell repertoires in COVID-19. Sequencing was performed with immunoSEQ multiplex PCR; in TCRdb, only in-frame clones are kept and a portion is missing. The sample holds around 50,000 clones; approximately 90% are singletons and the top ten take roughly 1.4%. The sequenced sample was peripheral blood. These receptors were taken from a man in his sixties with acute or convalescent COVID-19. Each CDR3 is given with its conserved first and last residue. D genes are given only for firm matches. For some rows the clone size is stated as once, few or many, or as a class when expanded; others skip it.

V gene	D gene	clone size	CDR3 length	J gene	CDR3 protein	CDR3 DNA
TRBV13	TRBD2	once	16	TRBJ2-3	CASSPKLAGGLDTQYF	TGTGCCAGCAGCCCCAAACTAGCGGGAGGGTTAGATACGCAGTATTTT
TRBV28	-	-	14	TRBJ1-2	CASSSYEGRSGYTF	TGTGCCAGCAGTTCGTACGAGGGCAGGTCTGGCTACACCTTC
TRBV6-6	TRBD2	few	16	TRBJ2-1	CASSYLRSGKFNEQFF	TGTGCCAGCAGTTACCTTAGGAGCGGGAAGTTCAATGAGCAGTTCTTC
TRBV7-3	TRBD1	-	14	TRBJ1-1	CASSTTGAGTEAFF	TGTGCCAGCAGCACCACAGGGGCGGGCACTGAAGCTTTCTTT
TRBV11-3	-	-	13	TRBJ2-2	CASSLEALGELFF	TGTGCCAGCAGCTTAGAGGCTCTCGGGGAGCTGTTTTTT
TRBV7-9	-	-	15	TRBJ2-5	CASSGRDTIQETQYF	TGTGCCAGCAGTGGCAGGGACACAATCCAAGAGACCCAGTACTTC
TRBV4-2	-	once	13	TRBJ1-2	CASSQDVRAGYTF	TGTGCCAGCAGCCAAGACGTCAGGGCTGGCTACACCTTC
TRBV6-6	-	-	15	TRBJ2-1	CASSYGDSSYNEQFF	TGTGCCAGCAGTTACGGGGACTCCTCCTACAATGAGCAGTTCTTC
TRBV5-6	-	-	16	TRBJ1-3	CASSFSASGSGNTIYF	TGTGCCAGCAGCTTTTCGGCCAGCGGGAGTGGAAACACCATATATTTT
TRBV30	TRBD1	-	13	TRBJ1-2	CAWTGTGDNGYTF	TGTGCCTGGACCGGGACAGGGGATAATGGCTACACCTTC
TRBV15	-	-	16	TRBJ2-1	CATSRGGPSYYNEQFF	TGTGCCACCAGCAGGGGAGGACCGTCGTACTACAATGAGCAGTTCTTC
TRBV19	-	-	21	TRBJ2-7	CASIHRAGTGNAGGTGSEQYF	TGTGCCAGTATCCACCGAGCGGGGACAGGGAATGCGGGAGGAACAGGGTCCGAGCAGTACTTC
TRBV6-2/TRBV6-3	TRBD2	-	15	TRBJ2-3	CASSYAGGGTDTQYF	TGTGCCAGCAGTTACGCGGGAGGGGGCACAGATACGCAGTATTTT
TRBV7-2	-	-	14	TRBJ2-7	CASSAPGLPYEQYF	TGTGCCAGCAGCGCCCCGGGGTTACCCTACGAGCAGTACTTC
TRBV29-1	TRBD1	-	11	TRBJ1-1	CSVRQGAEAFF	TGCAGCGTAAGACAGGGAGCTGAAGCTTTCTTT
TRBV7-9	-	-	14	TRBJ2-5	CASSPGLDAETQYF	TGTGCCAGCAGCCCCGGACTCGATGCAGAGACCCAGTACTTC
TRBV5-5	TRBD1	-	16	TRBJ2-7	CASSRGQGITPYEQYF	TGTGCCAGCAGCCGGGGACAGGGTATCACCCCCTACGAGCAGTACTTC